The 10 T cell receptor beta chains given below trace back to one sample, sequenced in a study of response to subunit inactivated influenza vaccine. In TCRdb, the RT-PCR reads were re-called with MiXCR into one record per CDR3 protein. Here the sample spans more than 550,000 distinct CDR3 sequences, roughly 12% being singletons. These data were also filed under a second study, of T cells expressing NK-cell markers. As that report states: What made the TCR beta cDNA was 5'RACE template switching with UMIs.

This material consisted of PBMCs from blood, taken on the day of vaccination. These receptors all stem from a man aged 50-60 years who received an inactivated influenza vaccine.

This clonotype was seen repeatedly, ten times or more. The rearrangement links TRBV27 to TRBJ2-2, with TRBD1 identical over 8 bases. V gave up 0 bases and J gave up 4 bases; unmatched junction bases: 1. The CDR3 length is 15 residues. Germline V gives CDR1 MNHEY, CDR2 SMNVEV (reference sequence). CDR3 bases: TGTGCCAGCAGTTTATCTCAGGGGGCCACCGGGGAGCTGTTTTTT. It encodes CASSLSQGATGELFF.

This clonotype was seen a handful of times. The genes are TRBV5-1 and TRBJ2-7, with unresolved D. Per the germline V gene, CDR1 is SGHRS and CDR2 is YFSETQ. Trimming removed 0 bases at V and 6 bases at J, with 13 bases between. The CDR3 length is 14 residues. CDR3 region: CASSLGHLRGEQYF. In DNA, the CDR3 is TGCGCCAGCAGCTTGGGACACCTCCGAGGCGAGCAGTACTTC.

This sequence joins TRBV7-9 and TRBJ1-5; D may be TRBD1 (6 bases). The germline V and J ends were trimmed by 4 bases and 2 bases, with 15 bases remaining between them. The CDR3 loop spans 16 amino acids. CDR1 and CDR2 from the germline V gene are SEHNR and FQNEAQ (reference sequence). The CDR3 DNA follows: TGTGCCAGCAGCTCCCTAACAGGGATGGGCAATCAGCCCCAGCATTTT. It encodes CASSSLTGMGNQPQHF.

This chain uses TRBV27 with TRBJ2-1; 10 positions agree with TRBD1. CDR3 length equals 16 residues. Germline V CDR1 and CDR2: MNHEY, SMNVEV (reference sequence). Losses at the gene ends were 4 bases for V and 5 bases for J; bases not matched to a gene: 8. CDR3 loop: CASSSIGTGVHNEQFF. The CDR3 nucleotides read TGTGCCAGCAGTTCGATCGGGACAGGGGTTCACAATGAGCAGTTCTTC.

V is TRBV20-1 and J is TRBJ2-5; D is ambiguous. The CDR3 contains 13 residues. Trimming cost V 0 bases and J 3 bases, with 8 bases left between them. CDR1 is DFQATT, CDR2 SNEGSKA, per germline (reference sequence). The CDR3 coding sequence is TGCAGTGCTAGAGAAGGGCGGAAAGAGACCCAGTACTTC. It codes for CSAREGRKETQYF.

The sample holds a few counts of this clonotype. V usage is TRBV24-1 and J usage is TRBJ2-3; the D gene is possibly TRBD2 (6 bases). The germline V gene has CDR1 KGHDR and CDR2 SFDVKD. Trimming removed 9 bases from V and 5 bases from J, with 23 bases in between. This CDR3 comprises 16 residues. CDR3 DNA: TGTGCCACCGGGGGGATCGGGGGAGATCAGGAAGATACGCAGTATTTT. Its translation is CATGGIGGDQEDTQYF.

There are a few counts of this clonotype. The V and J genes are TRBV7-9 and TRBJ2-3; D may be TRBD2 (6 bases). Trimming took 4 bases from V and 7 from J, leaving 18 bases between them. CDR1 and CDR2 from the germline V gene are SEHNR and FQNEAQ (reference sequence). The CDR3 contains 15 residues. As DNA, the CDR3 is TGTGCCAGCAGCTCGACGGGAGAGGGGTTACATACGCAGTATTTT. Its protein product is CASSSTGEGLHTQYF.

The V call is TRBV7-9, the J call TRBJ2-3, with D perhaps TRBD1 (6 bases). V lost 5 bases and J 1 base, leaving 13 bases between the germline ends. There are 15 residues in the CDR3. Looked up from germline, CDR1 is SEHNR and CDR2 is FQNEAQ (reference sequence). The CDR3 is CASSLGGEGTDTQYF. The CDR3 DNA sequence: TGTGCCAGCAGCCTAGGGGGAGAGGGCACAGATACGCAGTATTTT.

This clonotype was seen a single time. This chain links TRBV29-1 with TRBJ2-1; TRBD1 might be the D (6 bases). This CDR3 is 13 amino acids long. The germline V gene encodes CDR1 SQVTM and CDR2 ANQGSEA. V was cut by 7 bases and J by 9 bases, with 19 bases left in between. The CDR3 sequence: CSARTVIGGEQFF. The CDR3 DNA reads as TGCAGCGCTAGGACAGTTATTGGGGGTGAGCAGTTCTTC.

The chain couples TRBV2 to TRBJ2-2; 8 nucleotides align to TRBD2. The CDR3 sequence is 16 residues long. Germline CDR1 is SNHLY and CDR2 is FYNNEI. After removal of 6 bases from V and 6 bases from J, the junction contained 12 bases not matched to a gene. DNA of the CDR3: TGTGCCAGCAGGCTATTGGCGGGAGGAGTTTCCGGGGAGCTGTTTTTT. Protein: CASRLLAGGVSGELFF.